Described below is a single T cell receptor beta chain sequence and its context. In the study's own analysis: Using reference gene primer amplification, nucleated cell counts were estimated. TCRdb keeps only in-frame clones here, not all; method: immunoSEQ multiplex PCR. That table furnishes V, J and clone size, whereas the DNA furnished D and trimming. The sample contains about 19,000 clones, around nine tenths of which appear only once. The sample is drawn from a study of blood T cell repertoires in COVID-19. Study-level background: The United States, Italy and Spain were the sources of the acute and convalescent COVID-19 samples. PBMCs, B-cell-depleted T cells, or T cells provided the cDNA or gDNA that made up the material.

CDR3 length equals 13 residues. Losses at the gene ends were 3 bases for V and 6 bases for J; bases not matched to a gene: 5. Germline V CDR1 and CDR2: LGHDT, YNNKEL (reference sequence). The sequence was obtained from a human donor in a cohort sampled during active COVID-19. The chain couples TRBV3-1 (or the pseudogene TRBV3-2) to TRBJ2-7, with 7 bases that match TRBD2. Sequenced: peripheral blood. The CDR3 DNA sequence: TGTGCCAGCAGCCAGGGGGAGGGGCTCGAGCAGTACTTC. Translation gives CASSQGEGLEQYF.